These 10 T cell receptor beta chains were all obtained from the same sample, sequenced in a study of blood T cell repertoires in COVID-19. Clones were read by immunoSEQ multiplex PCR, and TCRdb kept only the in-frame ones, dropping some. The table shows around 200,000 clones, with 85% occurring only once. The sequencing input was PBMCs or T cells enriched from blood (not recorded which). The receptors shown here come from a man aged 40-55 years who had recovered from COVID-19.

V gene TRBV6-2 or TRBV6-3 combines with J gene TRBJ1-5; the D gene is possibly TRBD1 (6 bases). V lost 3 bases and J 2 bases, leaving 11 bases between the germline ends. The CDR3 loop spans 15 amino acids. Germline CDR1 is MNHEY and CDR2 is SVGEGT. CDR3 sequence: CASSYDRTRNQPQHF. In DNA, the CDR3 is TGTGCCAGCAGTTATGACAGGACCCGCAATCAGCCCCAGCATTTT.

V is TRBV27 and J is TRBJ2-3; TRBD1 matches at 7 bases. Per the germline V gene, CDR1 is MNHEY and CDR2 is SMNVEV (reference sequence). The J segment lost 5 bases and the V segment lost 4 bases, leaving 15 bases of the junction unmatched. This CDR3 contains 17 residues. The CDR3 DNA sequence: TGTGCCAGCAGTTCCCCCCGGACAGGCGGCCCGGGAGATACGCAGTATTTT. Translation gives CASSSPRTGGPGDTQYF.

The chain combines TRBV5-1 with TRBJ2-3; 9 bases map to TRBD2. Trimming cost V 0 bases and J 3 bases; bases outside gene matches: 5. Germline loops: CDR1 SGHRS, CDR2 YFSETQ. This CDR3 contains 16 residues. CDR3 nucleotide sequence: TGCGCCAGCAGCTTGGCTAGCGGGATACTGACAGATACGCAGTATTTT. Protein product: CASSLASGILTDTQYF.

In this sample, this clone turned up a few times. This chain connects TRBV27 to TRBJ1-1, with unresolved D. Trimming cost V 3 bases and J 1 base, with 9 bases left between them. Germline CDR1 is MNHEY and CDR2 is SMNVEV (reference sequence). This CDR3 is 14 amino acids long. CDR3 bases: TGTGCCAGCAGTTTCGGCGGGTGGAACACTGAAGCTTTCTTT. Its translation is CASSFGGWNTEAFF.

The CDR3, as DNA: TGTGCCAGCAGCCCATCGACAGGGCTCCTGGGCTATGGCTACACCTTC. Residues: CASSPSTGLLGYGYTF. The chain combines TRBV4-2 with TRBJ1-2, with 7 bases identical to TRBD1. Germline V lookup: CDR1 LGHNA, CDR2 YNFKEQ. Trimming took 4 bases from V and 4 from J; bases not matched to a gene: 12. The CDR3 runs to 16 residues.

V gene TRBV7-2 combines with J gene TRBJ1-3, with D perhaps TRBD1 (6 bases). Trimming cost V 4 bases and J 4 bases, with 11 bases left between them. Germline values: CDR1 SGHTA, CDR2 FQGNSA. The CDR3 loop spans 14 amino acids. The CDR3: CASSSGALGNTIYF. The CDR3 coding sequence is TGTGCCAGCAGCTCAGGGGCTCTCGGAAACACCATATATTTT.

The chain recombines TRBV29-1 with TRBJ1-4; D might be TRBD1 (6 bases). The CDR3 has 15 amino acids. CDR1 and CDR2 from the germline V gene are SQVTM and ANQGSEA. Trimming shortened V by 6 bases and J by 2 bases, and 16 bases separated the two germline ends. The CDR3 DNA follows: TGCAGCGTGGGGGAAACAGGGTTCACTAATGAAAAACTGTTTTTT. Translation: CSVGETGFTNEKLFF. Variable domain in full (rest from reference TRBV29-1 and TRBJ1-4): SAVISQKPSRDICQRGTSLTIQCQVDSQVTMMFWYRQQPGQSLTLIATANQGSEATYESGFVIDKFPISRPNLTFSTLTVSNMSPEDSSIYLCSVGETGFTNEKLFFGSGTQLSVL.

This rearrangement joins TRBV18 to TRBJ2-2; the match to TRBD1 covers 7 bases. V lost 3 bases, J lost 6 bases, and 19 bases stayed unmatched. CDR1 and CDR2 (germline): KGHSH, LQKENI. The CDR3 has 19 residues. CDR3 amino acids: CASSPPLTGIIVYAGELFF. In nucleotides, the CDR3 is TGTGCCAGCTCACCGCCCTTGACAGGGATAATCGTATATGCCGGGGAGCTGTTTTTT.

The rearrangement uses TRBV3-1 (or the pseudogene TRBV3-2) and TRBJ1-2; D gene unclear. The CDR3 is made up of 15 amino acids. Trimming removed 0 bases at V and 1 base at J, with 9 bases between. Germline lookup yields CDR1 LGHDT and CDR2 YNNKEL (reference sequence). The CDR3 protein is CASSQETAFNYGYTF. Written as DNA, the CDR3 is TGTGCCAGCAGCCAAGAAACTGCCTTTAACTATGGCTACACCTTC.

This clone was counted a few times. V usage is TRBV24-1 and J usage is TRBJ1-2; no firm D call. Looked up from germline, CDR1 is KGHDR and CDR2 is SFDVKD. With 9 bases removed from V and 4 bases from J, the gap between germline ends came to 14 bases. The CDR3 covers 13 residues. The CDR3 loop reads CATSDGFFYGYTF. CDR3 bases: TGTGCCACCTCCGACGGGTTCTTCTATGGCTACACCTTC.